This T cell receptor beta chain derives from a study of cytomegalovirus exposure and HLA in healthy donors. Study-level results: In a later analysis, V- and J-gene trimming of beta chains associated with a DCLRE1C missense variant, replicated independently.

The PCR was carried out with 60 Vbeta primers and 13 Jbeta primers. The data were produced by immunoSEQ multiplex PCR, yet TCRdb's version contains in-frame clones alone and is incomplete. The sample carries approximately 170,000 clones, roughly 77% recorded once. The ends were cut back, 1 base at V and 5 bases at J, with 13 bases in the middle. The CDR3 is 15 residues long. Germline values: CDR1 MNHNS, CDR2 SASEGT. Details on this clone: The antigen is not known.

The sequenced material came from PBMCs. This receptor was taken from a man aged 18-30 years in good health and CMV-seropositive. The rearrangement links TRBV6-1 to TRBJ2-3; tentative D call: TRBD1 (5 bases). This CDR3 is CASSEVQGRGDTQYF. CDR3 coding DNA: TGTGCCAGCAGTGAAGTGCAGGGAAGGGGAGATACGCAGTATTTT.